The entry below describes one T cell receptor (beta chain). The target of this receptor is not known. No clone much larger than this one lies a single base away; base qualities are absent. CDR1 MNHEY and CDR2 SVGAGI are derived from the germline V gene. Trimming takes 5 bases from V and 4 bases from J, and the germline ends sit 14 bases apart. Counted from cysteine to phenylalanine, this CDR3 has 14 amino acids. Of the read, only the CDR3 DNA is kept; its 42 bases are in frame from base 1. The sample originates from a study of blood T cell repertoires in COVID-19 (dated by TCRdb to about 2020). Study-level background: Samples from collaborators originated in the United States, Italy and Spain and spanned both the acute and convalescent phases of COVID-19. The repertoires were released in a freely available public database meant as a resource for research on the immune response to SARS-CoV-2. The samples were drawn from two sources: the first 160 participants of the ongoing ImmuneRACE study, and 1,200 or so subjects contributed by 6 global collaborators. HLA class I and class II types, where available, came from metadata supplied by the sample provider rather than from assay-based typing. The material from the prospective study consisted of cDNA or gDNA derived from T cells, B-cell-depleted T cells, or PBMCs. Sample metadata almost always included a de-identified subject ID, COVID-19 status, age in years and sex. Subjects who had been exposed to COVID-19, were actively infected with it, or had recovered from it provided the deeply sampled blood TCRbeta repertoires that made up the dataset. What the authors observed across the whole study: How much clinical and demographic metadata was included differed by source and by participant, and the metadata was provided uncurated.

Whole blood was collected in K2EDTA tubes by collaborating institutions according to the institutions' own protocols. For TCRbeta analysis, collaborators shipped samples as frozen whole blood, isolated PBMCs, or DNA extracted from either of those sample types. TCRbeta CDR3 regions were amplified from genomic DNA using the immunoSEQ Assay, a bias-controlled multiplex PCR. The authors' analysis ran thus. The number of nucleated cells in each sample was estimated from the amplification of reference gene primers within the assay. To quantify the absolute abundance of each unique TCRbeta CDR3 rearrangement, sequence reads were collapsed and filtered. For each sample, productive Simpson clonality was calculated by taking the square root of Simpson's diversity index across productive rearrangements. What TCRdb holds here is the immuneACCESS table cut down to in-frame rearrangements. Part of the clones is not present; checked against another copy, under half of the missing clones reflect an unresolved V gene, and the others are unexplained. D and trimming were read from the DNA, whereas the V and J calls and clone size are those reported in that table. Recorded for this sample are approximately 60,000 clones; roughly four fifths of them occurred a single time. Approximately 5.1% of the sample comes from the top ten.

The receptor was isolated from a human donor in a cohort sampled during active COVID-19. Sequenced: peripheral blood. The rearrangement combines TRBV6-5 with TRBJ1-1; TRBD1 is perhaps the D gene, given 5 matching bases. The DNA reads TGTGCCAGCAGTACGATGGGGGGTGGCACTGAAGCTTTCTTT. Its product reads: CASSTMGGGTEAFF.